This is a list of T cell receptor beta chains from one sample in a study of T cell repertoires in ileal Crohn's disease. Only in-frame clones appear in the TCRdb table, and some are missing; sequencing was by immunoSEQ multiplex PCR. The sample contains more than 11,000 clones, roughly 84% of which appear only once. Sequenced: ileal tissue. The receptors shown here come from an adult with Crohn's disease. Each CDR3 is given with its conserved first and last residue. A D gene is named only where the DNA matches it firmly. Rows give clone size only sometimes, using once, few, many, or a class for an expanded clone.

size	V	D	length	J	DNA	CDR3
NA	TRBV30	TRBD1	17	TRBJ1-6	TGTGCCTGGAGTGTAGGGGCAGGGGGCTCCTATAATTCACCCCTCCACTTT	CAWSVGAGGSYNSPLHF
NA	TRBV7-7	TRBD1	13	TRBJ2-7	TGTGCTAGCAGCATTGGACAGGGAGCCGAGCAGTACTTC	CASSIGQGAEQYF
NA	TRBV2	NA	12	TRBJ1-1	TGTGCCAGCAGTGAACTGGGCCCGGGGGCTTTCTTT	CASSELGPGAFF
once	TRBV27	TRBD1	16	TRBJ1-2	TGTGCCAGCAGCCCACTATTCGGGACAGGGGAATATGGCTACACCTTC	CASSPLFGTGEYGYTF
once	TRBV7-9	NA	13	TRBJ2-2	TGTGCCAGCAGACTAGCCGGCACCGGGGAGCTGTTTTTT	CASRLAGTGELFF
NA	TRBV18	NA	12	TRBJ1-2	TGTGCCAGCTCACCATCCGACTATGGCTACACCTTC	CASSPSDYGYTF
NA	TRBV2	NA	14	TRBJ2-7	TGTGCCAGCAGTCTGAGGAGCTTCTACTACGAGCAGTACTTC	CASSLRSFYYEQYF
NA	TRBV28	TRBD1	14	TRBJ1-1	TGTGCCAGCAAAGGTGGACAGGACAACACTGAAGCTTTCTTT	CASKGGQDNTEAFF
NA	TRBV5-1	NA	14	TRBJ2-3	TGCGCCAGCAGCCCCGTCCCAGGGACAGATACGCAGTATTTT	CASSPVPGTDTQYF
NA	TRBV5-6	NA	14	TRBJ2-5	TGTGCCAGCACCCCCGCCGCGTTCCAAGAGACCCAGTACTTC	CASTPAAFQETQYF
few	TRBV18	NA	13	TRBJ1-5	TGTGCCAGCTCGATCGAGGGCAATCAGCCCCAGCATTTT	CASSIEGNQPQHF
few	TRBV7-9	TRBD2	16	TRBJ2-5	TGTGCCAGCAGCTTAGGAGCGGGGGTCATCCAAGAGACCCAGTACTTC	CASSLGAGVIQETQYF
NA	TRBV2	TRBD1	15	TRBJ1-5	TGTGCCAGCAGTAACGACAGGGCCGCTAATCAGCCCCAGCATTTT	CASSNDRAANQPQHF
NA	TRBV11-2	NA	14	TRBJ1-3	TGTGCCAGCAAGTTCGGGGGGAGTGGAAACACCATATATTTT	CASKFGGSGNTIYF
once	TRBV29-1	TRBD1	12	TRBJ2-7	TGCAGCGTTGTAGGACAGGGCTACGAGCAGTACTTC	CSVVGQGYEQYF
NA	TRBV7-2	TRBD1	13	TRBJ2-7	TGTGCCAGCAGCTACAGGGGTCCCTACGAGCAGTACTTC	CASSYRGPYEQYF
NA	TRBV11-1	NA	14	TRBJ1-6	TGTGCCAGCAGCCAACAGGGAGAGGGTTCACCCCTCCACTTT	CASSQQGEGSPLHF
NA	TRBV27	TRBD1	14	TRBJ2-7	TGTGCCAGCAGCTCAGACAGGGACTCCTACGAGCAGTACTTC	CASSSDRDSYEQYF
NA	TRBV7-9	NA	15	TRBJ1-4	TGTGCCAGCAGCTTATCGACAGCAACTAATGAAAAACTGTTTTTT	CASSLSTATNEKLFF
few	TRBV29-1	TRBD1	12	TRBJ1-2	TGCAGCGTCTGGACAGGATCCAGAGGCTACACCTTC	CSVWTGSRGYTF
NA	TRBV4-2	NA	16	TRBJ1-1	TGTGCCAGCAGCCAATCTCCCGGGACACGAGTCACTGAAGCTTTCTTT	CASSQSPGTRVTEAFF
NA	TRBV20-1	NA	11	TRBJ2-7	TGCAGTGCTAGAGATCAGTTGGAGCAGTACTTC	CSARDQLEQYF
NA	TRBV7-2	TRBD1	15	TRBJ1-2	TGTGCCAGCAGCCCTCAAAGCCGGGACAGGGCCGGCTACACCTTC	CASSPQSRDRAGYTF
NA	TRBV11-2	NA	15	TRBJ2-1	TGTGCCAGCAACAATCCGGGAGCATCTCTCAATGAGCAGTTCTTC	CASNNPGASLNEQFF
NA	TRBV19	TRBD1	16	TRBJ2-2	TGTGCCAGTACTCCATACGCCAGGGGGCGGAGCGGGGAGCTGTTTTTT	CASTPYARGRSGELFF
NA	TRBV19	NA	15	TRBJ1-6	TGTGCCAGTAGTAGGCTGGACGGGAACAATTCACCCCTCCACTTT	CASSRLDGNNSPLHF
NA	TRBV7-6	NA	15	TRBJ2-3	TGTGCCAGCAGCTTAGTTACCAGGGGCGCAGATACGCAGTATTTT	CASSLVTRGADTQYF
NA	TRBV5-1	TRBD1	14	TRBJ1-2	TGCGCCAGCAGTCAAGCGACAGGGGGCTATGGCTACACCTTC	CASSQATGGYGYTF
NA	TRBV19	NA	13	TRBJ2-2	TGTGCCAGTAGTATAGTAGAGTTCGGGGAGCTGTTTTTT	CASSIVEFGELFF
NA	TRBV2	TRBD1	15	TRBJ1-5	TGTGCCAGCAGGGAGGGACAGCGTGACAATCAGCCCCAGCATTTT	CASREGQRDNQPQHF
NA	TRBV5-1	TRBD2	17	TRBJ2-1	TGCGCCAGCAGCTTAGAGACTAGCGGGAGCTCCTACAATGAGCAGTTCTTC	CASSLETSGSSYNEQFF
NA	TRBV5-1	NA	13	TRBJ2-2	TGCGCCAGCAGCACCGACAGGCCCGGGGAGCTGTCTTTT	CASSTDRPGELSF
NA	TRBV15	NA	12	TRBJ1-1	TGTGCCACCAGCAGAGACAGATTTGAAGCTTTCTTT	CATSRDRFEAFF
NA	TRBV6-5	TRBD1	16	TRBJ2-7	TGTGCCAGCAGTTACTCTCTGGGACAGGGGAAGAACGAGCAGTACTTC	CASSYSLGQGKNEQYF
once	TRBV28	TRBD2	18	TRBJ2-2	TGTGCCAGCAGTTTGCGGACTAGCGGGAGGGCCCTCGCCGGGGAGCTGTTTTTT	CASSLRTSGRALAGELFF
once	TRBV5-4	TRBD2	17	TRBJ2-1	TGTGCCAGCAGCTTGCCCAGCGGGAGTAGGGGCTACAATGAGCAGTTCTTC	CASSLPSGSRGYNEQFF